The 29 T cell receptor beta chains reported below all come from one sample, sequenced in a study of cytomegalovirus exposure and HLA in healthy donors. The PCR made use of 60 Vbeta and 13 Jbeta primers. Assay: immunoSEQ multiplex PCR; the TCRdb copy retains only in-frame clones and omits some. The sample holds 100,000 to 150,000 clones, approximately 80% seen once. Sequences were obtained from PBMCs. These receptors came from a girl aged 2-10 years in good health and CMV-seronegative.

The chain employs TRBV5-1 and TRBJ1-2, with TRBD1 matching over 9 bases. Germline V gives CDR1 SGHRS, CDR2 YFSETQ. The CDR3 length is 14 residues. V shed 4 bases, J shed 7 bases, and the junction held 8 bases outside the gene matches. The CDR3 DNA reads TGCGCCAGCAGCCCCGGGACAGGGTATGGTGGCTACACCTTC. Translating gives CASSPGTGYGGYTF. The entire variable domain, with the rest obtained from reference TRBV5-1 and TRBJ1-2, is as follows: KAGVTQTPRYLIKTRGQQVTLSCSPISGHRSVSWYQQTPGQGLQFLFEYFSETQRNKGNFPGRFSGRQFSNSRSEMNVSTLELGDSALYLCASSPGTGYGGYTFGSGTRLTVV.

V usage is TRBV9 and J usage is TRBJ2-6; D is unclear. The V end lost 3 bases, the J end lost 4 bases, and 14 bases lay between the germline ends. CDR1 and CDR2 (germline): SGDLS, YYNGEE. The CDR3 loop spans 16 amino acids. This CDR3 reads CASSAHSSVGANVLTF. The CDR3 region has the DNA TGTGCCAGCAGCGCCCATAGTTCCGTCGGGGCCAACGTCCTGACTTTC.

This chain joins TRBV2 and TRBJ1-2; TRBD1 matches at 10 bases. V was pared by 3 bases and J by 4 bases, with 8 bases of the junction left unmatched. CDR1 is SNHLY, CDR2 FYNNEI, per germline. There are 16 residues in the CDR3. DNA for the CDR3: TGTGCCAGCAGTGACCGGGTAGGACAGGGGGTCTATGGCTACACCTTC. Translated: CASSDRVGQGVYGYTF.

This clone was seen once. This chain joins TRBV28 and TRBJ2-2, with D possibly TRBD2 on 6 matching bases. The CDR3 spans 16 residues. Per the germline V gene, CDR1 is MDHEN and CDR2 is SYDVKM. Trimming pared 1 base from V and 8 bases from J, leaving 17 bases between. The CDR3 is CASSLLLADFRGELFF. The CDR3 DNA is TGTGCCAGCAGTTTATTGTTAGCGGACTTCCGAGGGGAGCTGTTTTTT.

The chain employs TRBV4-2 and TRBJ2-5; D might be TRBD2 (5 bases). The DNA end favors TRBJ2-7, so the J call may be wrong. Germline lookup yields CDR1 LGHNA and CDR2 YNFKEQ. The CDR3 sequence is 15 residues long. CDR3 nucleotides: TGTGCCAGCAGCCAAGAGGAGGCCGGGTACTACGAGCAGTACTTC. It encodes CASSQEEAGYYEQYF.

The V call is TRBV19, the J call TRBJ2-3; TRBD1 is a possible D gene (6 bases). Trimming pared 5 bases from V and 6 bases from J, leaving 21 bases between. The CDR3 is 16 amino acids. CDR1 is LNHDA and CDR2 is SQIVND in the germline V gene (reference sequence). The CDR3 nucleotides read TGTGCCAGTAGTGAGAGTGTCGCCAGGGGAAGGGATACGCAGTATTTT. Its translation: CASSESVARGRDTQYF.

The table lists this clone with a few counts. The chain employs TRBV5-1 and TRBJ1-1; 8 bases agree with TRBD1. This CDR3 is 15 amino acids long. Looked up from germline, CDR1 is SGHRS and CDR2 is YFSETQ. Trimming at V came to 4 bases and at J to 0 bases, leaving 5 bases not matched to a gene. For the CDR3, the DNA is TGCGCCAGCAGCAGACAGGGGATGGTGAACACTGAAGCTTTCTTT. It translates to CASSRQGMVNTEAFF. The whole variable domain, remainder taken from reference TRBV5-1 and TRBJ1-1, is KAGVTQTPRYLIKTRGQQVTLSCSPISGHRSVSWYQQTPGQGLQFLFEYFSETQRNKGNFPGRFSGRQFSNSRSEMNVSTLELGDSALYLCASSRQGMVNTEAFFGQGTRLTVV.

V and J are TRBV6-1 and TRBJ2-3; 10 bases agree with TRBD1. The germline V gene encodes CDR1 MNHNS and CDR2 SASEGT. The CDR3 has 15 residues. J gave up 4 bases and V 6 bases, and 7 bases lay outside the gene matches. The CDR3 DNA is TGTGCCAGCAGCGGACAGGGGGGCGGAGCAGATACGCAGTATTTT. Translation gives CASSGQGGGADTQYF.

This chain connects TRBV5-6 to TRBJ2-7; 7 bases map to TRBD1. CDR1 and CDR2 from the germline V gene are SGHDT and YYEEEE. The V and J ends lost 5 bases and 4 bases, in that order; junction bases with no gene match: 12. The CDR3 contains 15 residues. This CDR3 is CASRAGTAALYEQYF. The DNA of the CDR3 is TGTGCCAGCAGAGCCGGGACAGCTGCCTTGTACGAGCAGTACTTC. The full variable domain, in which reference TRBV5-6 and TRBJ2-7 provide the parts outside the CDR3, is DAGVTQSPTHLIKTRGQQVTLRCSPKSGHDTVSWYQQALGQGPQFIFQYYEEEERQRGNFPDRFSGHQFPNYSSELNVNALLLGDSALYLCASRAGTAALYEQYFGPGTRLTVT.

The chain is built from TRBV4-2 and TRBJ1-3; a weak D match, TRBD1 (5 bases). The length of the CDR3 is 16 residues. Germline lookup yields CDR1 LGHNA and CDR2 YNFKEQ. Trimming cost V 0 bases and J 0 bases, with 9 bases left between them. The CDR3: CASSQDGALSGNTIYF. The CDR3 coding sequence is TGTGCCAGCAGCCAAGATGGGGCCCTCTCTGGAAACACCATATATTTT.

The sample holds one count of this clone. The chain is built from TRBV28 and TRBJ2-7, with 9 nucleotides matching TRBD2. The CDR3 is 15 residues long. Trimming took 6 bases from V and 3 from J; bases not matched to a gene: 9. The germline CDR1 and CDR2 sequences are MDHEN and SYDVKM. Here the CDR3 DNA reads TGTGCCAGCAGGCCTGGATCTAGCGGGATCTACGAGCAGTACTTC. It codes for CASRPGSSGIYEQYF.

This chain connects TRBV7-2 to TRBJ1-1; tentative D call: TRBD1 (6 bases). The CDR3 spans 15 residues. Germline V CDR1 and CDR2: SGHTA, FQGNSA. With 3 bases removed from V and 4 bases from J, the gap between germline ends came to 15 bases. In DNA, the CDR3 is TGTGCCAGCAGCTTCACAGGGTTGGATGGCACTGAAGCTTTCTTT. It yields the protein CASSFTGLDGTEAFF.

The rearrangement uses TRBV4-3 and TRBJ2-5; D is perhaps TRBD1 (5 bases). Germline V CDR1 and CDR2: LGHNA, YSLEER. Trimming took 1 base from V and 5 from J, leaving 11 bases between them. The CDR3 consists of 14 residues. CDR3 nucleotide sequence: TGCGCCAGCAGCCAAGGGACATATCTGGAGACCCAGTACTTC. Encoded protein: CASSQGTYLETQYF.

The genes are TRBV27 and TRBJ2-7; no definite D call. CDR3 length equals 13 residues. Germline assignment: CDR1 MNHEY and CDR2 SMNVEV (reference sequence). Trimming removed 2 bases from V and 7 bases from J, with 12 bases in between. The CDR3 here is CASSLIQSEEQYF. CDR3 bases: TGTGCCAGCAGTTTAATACAGTCGGAAGAGCAGTACTTC.

The CDR3 loop reads CASSLAQGEKLFF. The CDR3 DNA reads as TGTGCCAGCAGCTTAGCGCAGGGGGAAAAACTGTTTTTT. This chain uses TRBV7-8 with TRBJ1-4; TRBD1 might be the D (6 bases). Trimming took off 0 bases at V and 8 bases at J, with 7 bases between the two ends. Germline CDR1 SGHVS, CDR2 FQNEAQ. CDR3 size: 13 residues. The full variable domain, its missing parts supplied by reference TRBV7-8 and TRBJ1-4, is GAGVSQSPRYKVAKRGQDVALRCDPISGHVSLFWYQQALGQGPEFLTYFQNEAQLDKSGLPSDRFFAERPEGSVSTLKIQRTQQEDSAVYLCASSLAQGEKLFFGSGTQLSVL.

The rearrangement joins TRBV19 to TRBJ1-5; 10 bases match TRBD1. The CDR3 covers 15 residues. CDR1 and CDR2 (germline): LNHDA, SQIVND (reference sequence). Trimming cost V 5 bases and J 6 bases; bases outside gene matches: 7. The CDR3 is CASSSRDRGGQPQHF. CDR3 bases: TGTGCCAGTAGTTCACGGGACAGGGGAGGTCAGCCCCAGCATTTT.

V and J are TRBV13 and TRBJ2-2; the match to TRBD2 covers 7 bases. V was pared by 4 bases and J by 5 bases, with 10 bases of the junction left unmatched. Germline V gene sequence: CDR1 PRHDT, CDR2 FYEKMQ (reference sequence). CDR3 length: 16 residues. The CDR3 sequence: CASSWDYAFRTGELFF. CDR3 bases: TGTGCCAGCAGCTGGGACTACGCTTTTAGGACCGGGGAGCTGTTTTTT. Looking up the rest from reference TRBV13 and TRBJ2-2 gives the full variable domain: AAGVIQSPRHLIKEKRETATLKCYPIPRHDTVYWYQQGPGQDPQFLISFYEKMQSDKGSIPDRFSAQQFSDYHSELNMSSLELGDSALYFCASSWDYAFRTGELFFGEGSRLTVL.

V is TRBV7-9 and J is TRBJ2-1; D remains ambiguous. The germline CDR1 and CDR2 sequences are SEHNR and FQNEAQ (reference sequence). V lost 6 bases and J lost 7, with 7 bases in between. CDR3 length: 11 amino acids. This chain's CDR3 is CASSSLNEQFF. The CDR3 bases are TGTGCCAGCAGTTCACTTAATGAGCAGTTCTTC. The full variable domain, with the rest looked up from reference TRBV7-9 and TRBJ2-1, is DTGVSQNPRHKITKRGQNVTFRCDPISEHNRLYWYRQTLGQGPEFLTYFQNEAQLEKSRLLSDRFSAERPKGSFSTLEIQRTEQGDSAMYLCASSSLNEQFFGPGTRLTVL.

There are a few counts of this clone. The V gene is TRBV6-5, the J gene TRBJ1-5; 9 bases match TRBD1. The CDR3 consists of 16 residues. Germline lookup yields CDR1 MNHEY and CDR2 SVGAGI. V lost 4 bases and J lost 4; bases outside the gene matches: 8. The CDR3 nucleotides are TGTGCCAGCAGTTCCAACAGGGGGCCTTCGAATCAGCCCCAGCATTTT. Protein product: CASSSNRGPSNQPQHF.

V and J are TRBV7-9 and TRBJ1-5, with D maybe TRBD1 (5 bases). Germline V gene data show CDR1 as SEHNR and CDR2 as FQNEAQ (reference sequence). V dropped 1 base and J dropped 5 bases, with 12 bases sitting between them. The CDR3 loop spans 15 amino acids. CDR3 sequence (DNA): TGTGCCAGCAGCTTAGACCTGCAGGGTGATCAGCCCCAGCATTTT. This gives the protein CASSLDLQGDQPQHF.

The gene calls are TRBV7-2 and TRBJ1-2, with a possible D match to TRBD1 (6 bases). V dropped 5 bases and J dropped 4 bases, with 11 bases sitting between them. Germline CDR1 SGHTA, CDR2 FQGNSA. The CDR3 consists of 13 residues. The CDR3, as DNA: TGTGCCAGCAGCCGACAGGCGACCTATGGCTACACCTTC. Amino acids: CASSRQATYGYTF.

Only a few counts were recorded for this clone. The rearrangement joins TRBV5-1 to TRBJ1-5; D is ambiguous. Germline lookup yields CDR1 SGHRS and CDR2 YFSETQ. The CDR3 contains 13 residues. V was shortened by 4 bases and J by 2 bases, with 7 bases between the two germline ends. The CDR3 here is CASSPLGNQPQHF. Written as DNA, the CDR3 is TGCGCCAGCAGCCCACTTGGCAATCAGCCCCAGCATTTT. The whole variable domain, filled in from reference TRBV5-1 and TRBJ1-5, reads KAGVTQTPRYLIKTRGQQVTLSCSPISGHRSVSWYQQTPGQGLQFLFEYFSETQRNKGNFPGRFSGRQFSNSRSEMNVSTLELGDSALYLCASSPLGNQPQHFGDGTRLSIL.

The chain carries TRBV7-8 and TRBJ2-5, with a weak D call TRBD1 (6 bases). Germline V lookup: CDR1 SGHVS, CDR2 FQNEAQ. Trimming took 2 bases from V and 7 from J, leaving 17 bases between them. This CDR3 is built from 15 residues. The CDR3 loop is CASSLPTGRVGTQYF. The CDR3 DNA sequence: TGTGCCAGCAGCTTACCGACAGGCCGCGTCGGGACCCAGTACTTC.

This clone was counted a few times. The CDR3 is CACAGLTEAFF. The CDR3, as DNA: TGTGCCTGCGCAGGCCTCACTGAAGCTTTCTTT. V usage is TRBV6-1 and J usage is TRBJ1-1, with D hard to call. This CDR3 is built from 11 residues. The V gene's germline CDR1 is MNHNS and CDR2 SASEGT. The V end lost 11 bases, the J end lost 4 bases, and 11 bases lay between the germline ends.

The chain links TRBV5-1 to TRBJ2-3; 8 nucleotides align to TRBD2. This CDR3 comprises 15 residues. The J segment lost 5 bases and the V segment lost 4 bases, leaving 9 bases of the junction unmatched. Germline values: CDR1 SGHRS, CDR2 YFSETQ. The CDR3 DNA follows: TGCGCCAGCAGCCTGGAGGTAGCGGGGAGAGATACGCAGTATTTT. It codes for CASSLEVAGRDTQYF.

This chain's CDR3 is CASSLDGYRSNGYTF. CDR3 DNA: TGTGCCAGCAGCTTGGATGGCTACAGGTCCAATGGCTACACCTTC. The V and J genes are TRBV5-4 and TRBJ1-2; tentatively, D is TRBD1 (5 bases). Looked up from germline, CDR1 is SGHNT and CDR2 is YYREEE (reference sequence). Between the trimmed V and J ends, which lost 0 bases and 6 bases, there was a span of 15 bases. CDR3 length equals 15 residues.

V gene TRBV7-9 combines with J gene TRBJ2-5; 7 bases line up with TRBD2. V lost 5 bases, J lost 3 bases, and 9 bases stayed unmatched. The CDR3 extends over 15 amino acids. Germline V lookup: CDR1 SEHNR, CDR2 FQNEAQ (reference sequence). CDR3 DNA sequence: TGTGCCAGCAGCCCCGGACTAGGTTCTAAAGAGACCCAGTACTTC. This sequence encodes CASSPGLGSKETQYF. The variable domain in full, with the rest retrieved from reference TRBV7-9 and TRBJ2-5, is DTGVSQNPRHKITKRGQNVTFRCDPISEHNRLYWYRQTLGQGPEFLTYFQNEAQLEKSRLLSDRFSAERPKGSFSTLEIQRTEQGDSAMYLCASSPGLGSKETQYFGPGTRLLVL.

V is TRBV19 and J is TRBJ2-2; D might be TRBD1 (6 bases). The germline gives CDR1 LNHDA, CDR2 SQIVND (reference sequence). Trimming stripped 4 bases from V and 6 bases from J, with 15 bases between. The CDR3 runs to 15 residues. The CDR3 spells CASSTRTVLAGELFF. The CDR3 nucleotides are TGTGCCAGTAGTACGAGGACAGTTTTGGCCGGGGAGCTGTTTTTT.

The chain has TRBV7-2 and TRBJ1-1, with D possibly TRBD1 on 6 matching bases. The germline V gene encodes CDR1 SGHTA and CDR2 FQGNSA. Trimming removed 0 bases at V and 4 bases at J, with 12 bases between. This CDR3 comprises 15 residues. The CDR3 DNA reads TGTGCCAGCAGCTTAGCTCGGGGGGCTTTCACTGAAGCTTTCTTT. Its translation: CASSLARGAFTEAFF.